One and the same sample provided the 13 T cell receptor beta chains below, sequenced in a study of blood T cell repertoires in COVID-19. Profiling relied on immunoSEQ multiplex PCR, and the TCRdb table lists in-frame clones only, not all of them. The profile shows about 200,000 clones, roughly 83% of them singletons. Sequencing used peripheral blood. Receptors were obtained from a woman between 40 and 55 years old with COVID-19, enrolled during active disease.

The chain is built from TRBV4-2 and TRBJ2-1, with 10 positions matching TRBD2. This CDR3 spans 18 amino acids. Trimming at V came to 0 bases and at J to 4 bases, leaving 9 bases not matched to a gene. The V gene's germline CDR1 is LGHNA and CDR2 YNFKEQ. CDR3 sequence (DNA): TGTGCCAGCAGCCAAGAATCGCAGGGTAGCGGGGGGTACAATGAGCAGTTCTTC. It codes for CASSQESQGSGGYNEQFF.

The chain uses TRBV6-5 and TRBJ2-7; the D is unclear. The V and J ends lost 6 bases and 0 bases respectively, with 12 bases between them. This CDR3 contains 14 residues. Germline CDR1 and CDR2: MNHEY and SVGAGI. CDR3 in amino acids: CASSSTITSYEQYF. The DNA for the CDR3 is TGTGCCAGCAGCTCCACTATCACCTCCTACGAGCAGTACTTC.

There are a few counts of this clone. The J gene is TRBJ2-7, the V gene TRBV5-8, with D possibly being TRBD2 (6 bases). Germline V gene lookup returns CDR1 SGHTS and CDR2 YDEGEE. The ends were cut back, 3 bases at V and 2 bases at J, with 15 bases in the middle. This CDR3 has 15 amino acids. The CDR3 nucleotides read TGTGCCAGCAGCTCAAGGGGAGGCACTACCTACGAGCAGTACTTC. This gives the protein CASSSRGGTTYEQYF.

The table lists this clone with a count of one. J is TRBJ2-4 and V is TRBV24-1, with TRBD2 as a possible D gene (5 bases). Germline V gene lookup returns CDR1 KGHDR and CDR2 SFDVKD. V gave up 4 bases and J gave up 8 bases, with 11 bases separating them. The CDR3 is made up of 13 amino acids. In DNA, the CDR3 is TGTGCCACCAGTGACGGGGTTTCGGACATTCAGTACTTC. Protein: CATSDGVSDIQYF.

The rearrangement joins TRBV5-4 to TRBJ2-2; the D gene is possibly TRBD1 (6 bases). Trimming took 0 bases from V and 4 from J, leaving 13 bases between them. The CDR3 is 16 amino acids. Germline-derived CDR1 and CDR2 are SGHNT and YYREEE (reference sequence). For the CDR3, the DNA is TGTGCCAGCAGCTTGGCCTTACAGGGACCCACCGGGGAGCTGTTTTTT. Its protein is CASSLALQGPTGELFF.

J is TRBJ1-2 and V is TRBV5-4; 7 positions agree with TRBD1. Germline V CDR1 and CDR2: SGHNT, YYREEE (reference sequence). The CDR3 totals 16 residues. V was pared by 0 bases and J by 6 bases, with 11 bases of the junction left unmatched. CDR3 region: CASSLGSSQGKHGYTF. The CDR3 coding sequence is TGTGCCAGCAGCTTGGGGTCATCACAGGGGAAACATGGCTACACCTTC.

This clone was counted many times. The V call is TRBV18, the J call TRBJ1-1; no reliable D call. In germline, CDR1 is KGHSH, CDR2 LQKENI. The V end was cut by 3 bases, the J end by 2 bases, with 10 bases between. The CDR3 is 14 residues long. CDR3 sequence: CASSPGSLNTEAFF. The CDR3 bases are TGTGCCAGCTCACCGGGCAGCCTCAACACTGAAGCTTTCTTT.

V gene TRBV11-2 combines with J gene TRBJ2-1, with a tentative D call TRBD2 (5 bases). Germline V gives CDR1 SGHAT, CDR2 FQNNGV. V was pared by 6 bases and J by 9 bases, with 24 bases between. The CDR3 spans 16 residues. The DNA of the CDR3 is TGTGCCAGCAGTCGGTTCACCGGACTCGCGATTCGTGAGCAGTTCTTC. Amino acids: CASSRFTGLAIREQFF.

CDR3 in amino acids: CASSLTVQGADTQYF. The CDR3 DNA reads as TGCGCCAGCAGCTTGACCGTACAGGGCGCAGATACGCAGTATTTT. This chain links TRBV5-1 with TRBJ2-3, with D possibly TRBD1 on 6 matching bases. Per the germline V gene, CDR1 is SGHRS and CDR2 is YFSETQ. The V end lost 1 base, the J end lost 4 bases, and 13 bases lay between the germline ends. The CDR3 loop spans 15 amino acids.

V and J are TRBV19 and TRBJ1-4; D remains ambiguous. The V gene's germline CDR1 is LNHDA and CDR2 SQIVND (reference sequence). The CDR3 length is 15 residues. With 6 bases removed from V and 3 bases from J, the gap between germline ends came to 14 bases. This chain's CDR3 is CASSASGWSNEKLFF. The CDR3 DNA reads as TGTGCCAGTAGCGCCTCGGGGTGGTCTAATGAAAAACTGTTTTTT.

V gene TRBV25-1 combines with J gene TRBJ1-4; TRBD1 aligns across 7 bases. Germline V lookup: CDR1 MGHDK, CDR2 SYGVNS. This CDR3 region has 13 residues. V gave up 6 bases and J gave up 4 bases; unmatched junction bases: 2. The CDR3 coding sequence is TGTGCCAGCAGACAGGGGAATAATGAAAAACTGTTTTTT. Its protein product is CASRQGNNEKLFF.

The J gene is TRBJ1-4, the V gene TRBV29-1; D gene unclear. The CDR3 sequence is 12 residues long. CDR1 and CDR2 (germline): SQVTM, ANQGSEA. The V and J ends lost 4 bases and 7 bases respectively, with 10 bases between them. In nucleotides, the CDR3 is TGCAGCGTTGGCGGAGAGAGTGAAAAACTGTTTTTT. Translation: CSVGGESEKLFF.

This sequence joins TRBV11-3 and TRBJ2-1, with TRBD1 matching over 9 bases. V was clipped by 10 bases and J by 5 bases; unmatched bases: 6. Germline assignment: CDR1 SGHNT and CDR2 YENEEA. CDR3 length: 13 amino acids. The CDR3 DNA is TGTGCCACTGGGACAGGGAACGACAATGAGCAGTTCTTC. This sequence encodes CATGTGNDNEQFF.